A single sample is the source of the 26 T cell receptor beta chains below, sequenced in a study of blood T cells in healthy people across ages. Using a J-beta primer mix together with a sample-barcoded 5' primer, a second PCR was run for 7 to 11 cycles. One entry per CDR3 protein results from TCRdb running MiXCR on the 5' RACE reads. The data contain 590,000 or so distinct CDR3 sequences, approximately 30% of them singletons. Sequencing was done on a sample of blood. The receptors were sampled from an elderly woman in good health.

This clonotype came up a few times. This rearrangement joins TRBV3-1 to TRBJ1-2, with TRBD1 matching over 8 bases. There are 16 residues in the CDR3. Germline values: CDR1 LGHDT, CDR2 YNNKEL (reference sequence). V lost 4 bases, J lost 4 bases, and 11 bases stayed unmatched. The CDR3 sequence is CASSLRVQGGIYGYTF. The CDR3 DNA follows: TGTGCCAGCAGCCTCCGAGTACAGGGGGGGATCTATGGCTACACCTTC.

Note on this clonotype: A much larger clone differs by one base, so this may be a read error. The missing conserved phenylalanine or tryptophan at the end of this CDR3 makes a read error likely. The chain carries TRBV7-9 and TRBJ1-5; D is unresolved. Germline assignment: CDR1 SEHNR and CDR2 FQNEAQ (reference sequence). This CDR3 comprises 14 residues. V was trimmed by 5 bases and J by 5 bases, leaving 13 bases between them. CDR3 sequence: CASSPPGGYQPQHV. The CDR3, as DNA: TGTGCCAGCAGCCCGCCCGGCGGTTATCAGCCCCAGCATGTT.

About this clonotype: A much larger clone differs from this one at a single base, so this may be a read error. The chain couples TRBV3-1 to TRBJ2-5; D is undetermined. The CDR3 has 13 residues. Germline lookup yields CDR1 LGHDT and CDR2 YNNKEL (reference sequence). Written as DNA, the CDR3 is TGTGCCGGCAGCCAAGATGGGTCGGAAGGCCAGTACTTC. It codes for CAGSQDGSEGQYF.

This clonotype was seen just once. A much larger clone sits a single nucleotide away, making a read error possible. The chain couples TRBV5-1 to TRBJ2-3, with D perhaps assigned TRBD1 or TRBD2 (6 bases each). CDR1 and CDR2 (germline): SGHRS, YFSETQ. Trimming took off 4 bases at V and 4 bases at J, with 22 bases between the two ends. CDR3 length: 17 amino acids. The CDR3 DNA is TGCGCCAGCAGCAGCCCTCGGAGGGGGGCCGCCGCAGATACGCAGTATTTT. Encoded protein: CASSSPRRGAAADTQYF. Together with reference TRBV5-1 and TRBJ2-3, the CDR3 gives the full variable domain: KAGVTQTPRYLIKTRGQQVTLSCSPISGHRSVSWYQQTPGQGLQFLFEYFSETQRNKGNFPGRFSGRQFSNSRSEMNVSTLELGDSALYLCASSSPRRGAAADTQYFGPGTRLTVL.

This chain joins TRBV5-5 and TRBJ2-2; 10 bases align to TRBD2. The CDR3 loop spans 15 amino acids. The trim removed 7 bases at V and 0 bases at J, leaving 3 bases unmatched. CDR1 SGHKS and CDR2 YYEKEE come from the germline V gene (reference sequence). CDR3 bases: TGTGCCAGCGGACTAGCGGCGACGAACACCGGGGAGCTGTTTTTT. This sequence encodes CASGLAATNTGELFF.

The V and J genes are TRBV28 and TRBJ1-5; TRBD1 matches 7 bases. This CDR3 contains 16 residues. Germline V CDR1 and CDR2: MDHEN, SYDVKM. J lost 4 bases, V lost 3 bases, and 9 bases had no gene match. For the CDR3, the DNA is TGTGCCAGCAGTTTTACTGAGACAGGGCTAAATCAGCCCCAGCATTTT. Translation: CASSFTETGLNQPQHF. Based on the CDR3 plus reference TRBV28 and TRBJ1-5, the full variable domain is DVKVTQSSRYLVKRTGEKVFLECVQDMDHENMFWYRQDPGLGLRLIYFSYDVKMKEKGDIPEGYSVSREKKERFSLILESASTNQTSMYLCASSFTETGLNQPQHFGDGTRLSIL.

This clonotype was seen many times. CDR3 in DNA: TGTGCCAGCAGTTTAGGGGGGACAGGAGCGACCTACGAGCAGTACTTC. It translates to CASSLGGTGATYEQYF. This rearrangement joins TRBV12-3 or TRBV12-4 to TRBJ2-7; 8 bases map to TRBD1. The CDR3 length is 16 residues. The junction had 7 bases not matched to a gene; V was cut back by 1 base and J by 2 bases.

This clonotype was observed at least ten times. The chain joins TRBV7-2 to TRBJ2-1, with 12 bases lining up with TRBD2. The CDR3 covers 19 residues. Trimming removed 1 base from V and 0 bases from J; junction bases left unmatched: 7. Per the germline V gene, CDR1 is SGHTA and CDR2 is FQGNSA. In DNA, the CDR3 is TGTGCCAGCAGCTTAGTAAGGCTAGCGGGGGGGAGCTCCTACAATGAGCAGTTCTTC. Encoded protein: CASSLVRLAGGSSYNEQFF.

This clonotype was detected many times. The V call is TRBV7-9, the J call TRBJ2-5, with 7 bases matching TRBD1. This CDR3 is 15 amino acids long. The germline gives CDR1 SEHNR, CDR2 FQNEAQ (reference sequence). Trimming took 1 base from V and 2 from J; bases not matched to a gene: 4. The CDR3 DNA is TGTGCCAGCAGCTTAGATTGGGGACAGCAAGAGACCCAGTACTTC. Its protein is CASSLDWGQQETQYF.

The V gene is TRBV7-9, the J gene TRBJ1-1; 8 bases map to TRBD1. J was trimmed by 7 bases and V by 3 bases; bases with no gene match: 10. From germline, CDR1 is SEHNR and CDR2 FQNEAQ (reference sequence). The CDR3 extends over 15 amino acids. The CDR3 protein is CASSFADRVGGEAFF. The CDR3 DNA reads as TGTGCCAGCAGCTTTGCGGACAGGGTGGGGGGTGAAGCTTTCTTT.

The V and J genes are TRBV7-9 and TRBJ2-3, with 10 bases aligning to TRBD2. The CDR3 length is 19 residues. CDR1 and CDR2 (germline): SEHNR, FQNEAQ (reference sequence). Germline trimming cut 1 base from V and 0 bases from J; bases unmatched to any gene: 10. CDR3 in DNA: TGTGCCAGCAGCTTAGATTTTACGCTAGCGGGAGCTAGCACAGATACGCAGTATTTT. Translated: CASSLDFTLAGASTDTQYF.

The chain uses TRBV5-1 and TRBJ2-3; 8 bases match TRBD1. This CDR3 is 15 amino acids long. Unmatched junction bases numbered 8, after V lost 4 bases and J lost 4 bases. Looked up from germline, CDR1 is SGHRS and CDR2 is YFSETQ. The CDR3 DNA reads TGCGCCAGCAGCATGAATGGACAGGGCGCAGATACGCAGTATTTT. Its protein is CASSMNGQGADTQYF.

This clonotype has a handful of counts. The chain employs TRBV20-1 and TRBJ2-5; 12 bases are shared with TRBD2. Germline V gene sequence: CDR1 DFQATT, CDR2 SNEGSKA (reference sequence). Trimming at V came to 3 bases and at J to 5 bases, leaving 4 bases not matched to a gene. The CDR3 length is 14 residues. The CDR3 region has the DNA TGCAGTGCTAGCTTAACTAGCGGGGGGGAGACCCAGTACTTC. The encoded protein is CSASLTSGGETQYF.

This clonotype has ten or more counts. The rearrangement links TRBV30 to TRBJ1-2, with D possibly TRBD1 on 5 matching bases. Germline lookup yields CDR1 GTSNPN and CDR2 SVGIG (reference sequence). The CDR3 has 12 residues. V lost 4 bases to trimming and J lost 2 bases, with 8 bases between them. The CDR3 region is CAWKGRNYGYTF. The DNA for the CDR3 is TGTGCCTGGAAGGGGAGAAACTATGGCTACACCTTC.

The V gene is TRBV7-6, the J gene TRBJ1-1; no firm D call. The V gene lost 1 base and the J gene lost 4 bases, with 19 bases spanning the gap. The length of the CDR3 is 17 residues. Per germline, CDR1 SGHVS and CDR2 FNYEAQ. The CDR3 sequence is CASSLDRPGDWSTEAFF. The CDR3 nucleotides read TGTGCCAGCAGCTTAGATAGGCCGGGTGATTGGAGCACTGAAGCTTTCTTT.

This clonotype was found many times. This chain uses TRBV20-1 with TRBJ2-7; 11 bases are a match to TRBD1. The J segment lost 5 bases and the V segment lost 5 bases, leaving 8 bases of the junction unmatched. CDR1 DFQATT and CDR2 SNEGSKA come from the germline V gene (reference sequence). This CDR3 is 14 amino acids long. CDR3 sequence reads: CSASGQGAFNEQYF. CDR3 coding DNA: TGCAGTGCTTCTGGACAGGGGGCTTTCAACGAGCAGTACTTC.

The sample holds many counts of this clonotype. This could be a read error, since a much larger clone is one nucleotide away. The chain recombines TRBV3-1 with TRBJ2-7; TRBD1 might be the D (6 bases). The CDR3 runs to 13 residues. The V gene lost 1 base and the J gene lost 7 bases, with 11 bases spanning the gap. Per the germline V gene, CDR1 is LGHDT and CDR2 is YNNKEL (reference sequence). CDR3 in DNA: TGTGCCAGCAGCCAAGTACAGGGCAATGAGCAGTACTTC. Translated, it gives CASSQVQGNEQYF.

This clonotype was observed a few times. A read error is possible here, since a much larger clone lies one base away. This sequence joins TRBV5-1 and TRBJ1-1, with D hard to call. V was trimmed by 0 bases and J by 7 bases, leaving 10 bases between them. Germline CDR1 is SGHRS and CDR2 is YFSETQ. The CDR3 is made up of 13 amino acids. The CDR3 sequence: CASSLAGSGEAFF. CDR3 DNA: TGCGCCAGCAGCTTGGCCGGGAGCGGTGAAGCTTTCTTT.

This clonotype turned up a few times. J is TRBJ1-5 and V is TRBV6-6, with 8 bases fitting TRBD1. The V gene's germline CDR1 is MNHNY and CDR2 SVGAGI (reference sequence). This CDR3 has 16 amino acids. Germline trimming cut 8 bases from V and 0 bases from J; bases unmatched to any gene: 9. CDR3 protein: CASDTGGTDSNQPQHF. CDR3 coding DNA: TGTGCCAGCGATACAGGGGGTACTGATAGCAATCAGCCCCAGCATTTT.

This clonotype was seen many times. The rearrangement links TRBV10-3 to TRBJ2-7, with a possible D match to TRBD2 (6 bases). CDR1 is ENHRY and CDR2 is SYGVKD in the germline V gene. The length of the CDR3 is 11 residues. Trimming took off 7 bases at V and 6 bases at J, with 10 bases between the two ends. Here the CDR3 reads CAIKEGSEQYF. In DNA form, the CDR3 reads TGTGCCATCAAGGAGGGGAGCGAGCAGTACTTC.

This chain links TRBV27 with TRBJ1-2, with no clear D. The CDR3 loop spans 13 amino acids. CDR1 is MNHEY, CDR2 SMNVEV, per germline (reference sequence). V was cut by 5 bases and J by 3 bases, with 10 bases left in between. The CDR3 protein is CASSPRAHYGYTF. For the CDR3, the DNA is TGTGCCAGCAGTCCGCGGGCACACTATGGCTACACCTTC.

Concerning this clonotype: An end of the junction does not agree with germline; a read error may underlie this. The rearrangement links TRBV6-5 to TRBJ1-1, with D maybe TRBD1 (6 bases). CDR1 and CDR2 (germline): MNHEY, SVGAGI. The CDR3 runs 13 residues. CDR3 loop: CAISDIQGTEAFF. CDR3 nucleotide sequence: TGTGCCATCAGTGATATACAGGGAACTGAAGCTTTCTTT.

The gene calls are TRBV6-2 or TRBV6-3 and TRBJ1-1; possibly TRBD1 for D (5 bases). V was cut by 2 bases and J by 4 bases, with 11 bases left in between. CDR1 is MNHEY and CDR2 is SVGEGT in the germline V gene. The CDR3 runs to 14 residues. This CDR3 is CASSYRGGGTEAFF. The CDR3, as DNA: TGTGCCAGCAGTTACCGGGGCGGGGGCACTGAAGCTTTCTTT.

The chain joins TRBV29-1 to TRBJ1-1; D may be TRBD1 (5 bases). V dropped 1 base and J dropped 4 bases, with 13 bases sitting between them. The germline V gene encodes CDR1 SQVTM and CDR2 ANQGSEA. The CDR3 runs to 14 residues. The CDR3, as DNA: TGCAGCGTTGAAGCGGAGGGGTACGGCACTGAAGCTTTCTTT. Protein sequence: CSVEAEGYGTEAFF.

This clonotype was counted ten times or more. The chain carries TRBV3-1 and TRBJ1-6; perhaps TRBD1 as D (6 bases). V was pared by 1 base and J by 9 bases, with 10 bases between. The V gene's germline CDR1 is LGHDT and CDR2 YNNKEL (reference sequence). The CDR3 length is 14 residues. The CDR3 spells CASSQGTERSPLHF. As DNA, the CDR3 is TGTGCCAGCAGCCAAGGGACAGAGCGTTCACCCCTCCACTTT. Full variable domain (rest looked up from reference TRBV3-1 and TRBJ1-6): DTAVSQTPKYLVTQMGNDKSIKCEQNLGHDTMYWYKQDSKKFLKIMFSYNNKELIINETVPNRFSPKSPDKAHLNLHINSLELGDSAVYFCASSQGTERSPLHFGNGTRLTVT.

This clonotype was found a few times. The chain has TRBV7-9 and TRBJ1-6; D not resolved. Trimming cost V 3 bases and J 7 bases, with 10 bases left between them. Germline V gene sequence: CDR1 SEHNR, CDR2 FQNEAQ (reference sequence). The CDR3 loop spans 14 amino acids. The DNA of the CDR3 is TGTGCCAGCAGCTTGAAGGATATAAATTCACCCCTCCACTTT. This encodes CASSLKDINSPLHF.